The 21 T cell receptor beta chains below all came from one sample that was sequenced in a study of shared clonotypes between healthy human individuals (TCRdb year 2020). The method was the immunoSEQ multiplex PCR assay. What TCRdb holds here is the immuneACCESS table cut down to in-frame rearrangements. Part of the clones is not present; checked against another copy, under half of the missing clones reflect an unresolved V gene, and the others are unexplained. The sample yields over a million clones; 95% to 99% were counted once. The ten top clones hold roughly 0.4% of the sample. Sequencing used naive CD4+ T cells sorted from blood. What the cell subset or site label conveys for this sample: CD45RA+ positively selected. These TCRs come from a man aged 30-40 years in good health.

The rearrangement uses TRBV18 and TRBJ2-7, with D possibly matching TRBD2 (5 bases). V was clipped by 6 bases and J by 7 bases, with 13 bases between them. In germline, CDR1 is KGHSH, CDR2 LQKENI. CDR3 length equals 12 residues. CDR3 bases: TGTGCCAGCTCGCCTGCAGAGGGTGAGCAGTACTTC. Protein sequence: CASSPAEGEQYF.

This CDR3 is CASSLATIGTEAFF. The CDR3 DNA sequence: TGTGCCAGCAGCTTAGCGACCATAGGGACTGAAGCTTTCTTT. V is TRBV7-2 and J is TRBJ1-1; D gene uncertain. The length of the CDR3 is 14 residues. The V gene's germline CDR1 is SGHTA and CDR2 FQGNSA. V dropped 0 bases and J dropped 5 bases, with 10 bases sitting between them.

V usage is TRBV9 and J usage is TRBJ2-2, with 8 bases lining up with TRBD2. CDR1 SGDLS and CDR2 YYNGEE come from the germline V gene. The V and J ends lost 2 bases and 6 bases, in that order; junction bases with no gene match: 12. This CDR3 has 17 residues. DNA for the CDR3: TGTGCCAGCAGCGTTCAGCCGGGAGGGCCCATAGCCGGGGAGCTGTTTTTT. Its protein is CASSVQPGGPIAGELFF.

The CDR3 nucleotides are TGTGCCAGCAGCTCCACCCGGGGTGGAAACACCATATATTTT. Translating it yields CASSSTRGGNTIYF. The J gene is TRBJ1-3, the V gene TRBV7-2; D remains ambiguous. Trimming stripped 4 bases from V and 3 bases from J, with 10 bases between. Per germline, CDR1 SGHTA and CDR2 FQGNSA. This CDR3 is built from 14 residues.

V gene TRBV7-2 combines with J gene TRBJ2-7; D is unclear. Trimming took 5 bases from V and 2 from J, leaving 7 bases between them. The V gene's germline CDR1 is SGHTA and CDR2 FQGNSA. The CDR3 is 12 residues long. CDR3 DNA: TGTGCCAGCAGCCAGCGCCCCTACGAGCAGTACTTC. Translating gives CASSQRPYEQYF.

This clone was detected once. The genes are TRBV6-5 and TRBJ2-7; 10 positions agree with TRBD2. The CDR3 contains 16 residues. The V segment lost 2 bases and the J segment 7 bases; nucleotides outside the gene matches: 11. The V gene's germline CDR1 is MNHEY and CDR2 SVGAGI. The CDR3 DNA reads as TGTGCCAGCAGTTACGAGAGCGGGAGGGCCAATGGGGAGCAGTACTTC. Its protein is CASSYESGRANGEQYF.

On this clone: Other DNA sequences within the sample encode an identical CDR3. The chain links TRBV18 to TRBJ2-7; 10 bases map to TRBD1. From germline, CDR1 is KGHSH and CDR2 LQKENI. The CDR3 runs 15 residues. V gave up 1 base and J gave up 7 bases; unmatched junction bases: 7. CDR3 in amino acids: CASSPLGQGNHEQYF. CDR3 DNA sequence: TGTGCCAGCTCACCACTGGGACAGGGGAACCATGAGCAGTACTTC.

This chain joins TRBV28 and TRBJ1-2, with D tentatively TRBD1 (5 bases). The germline V and J ends were trimmed by 5 bases and 0 bases, with 13 bases remaining between them. There are 15 residues in the CDR3. From germline, CDR1 is MDHEN and CDR2 SYDVKM. The CDR3 DNA follows: TGTGCCAGCAGTCGGACAAGAAGAACTAACTATGGCTACACCTTC. Translated, it gives CASSRTRRTNYGYTF.

This rearrangement joins TRBV6-1 to TRBJ2-7, with 7 bases fitting TRBD1. The V gene end was trimmed by 2 bases and the J gene end by 5 bases; junction bases not matched to a gene: 6. In germline, CDR1 is MNHNS, CDR2 SASEGT. This CDR3 comprises 14 residues. The CDR3 nucleotides are TGTGCCAGCAGTGAAACGGGACAGTCTCACGAGCAGTACTTC. Translating gives CASSETGQSHEQYF.

This clone has only a few counts. Other DNA sequences in the sample encode the same CDR3. The chain recombines TRBV5-1 with TRBJ2-1, with TRBD2 matching over 11 bases. V lost 3 bases and J lost 4; bases outside the gene matches: 3. Germline lookup yields CDR1 SGHRS and CDR2 YFSETQ. The length of the CDR3 is 15 residues. This CDR3 reads CASSWGLADYNEQFF. The CDR3 DNA follows: TGCGCCAGCAGCTGGGGACTAGCGGATTACAATGAGCAGTTCTTC.

The gene calls are TRBV6-5 and TRBJ2-1, with D unclear. V was pared by 4 bases and J by 5 bases, with 15 bases between. This CDR3 comprises 15 residues. Germline V gene lookup returns CDR1 MNHEY and CDR2 SVGAGI. The DNA for the CDR3 is TGTGCCAGCAGTTTATTCGGAACACTAAACAATGAGCAGTTCTTC. Its protein product is CASSLFGTLNNEQFF.

The chain links TRBV28 to TRBJ1-1; D is perhaps TRBD1 (5 bases). CDR1 is MDHEN, CDR2 SYDVKM, per germline. The CDR3 runs 15 residues. The V end lost 8 bases, the J end lost 3 bases, and 19 bases lay between the germline ends. The CDR3 DNA sequence: TGTGCCAGCGTCCAATCGGGGCGGTTGTACACTGAAGCTTTCTTT. It yields the protein CASVQSGRLYTEAFF.

This rearrangement joins TRBV7-8 to TRBJ2-7, with D possibly being TRBD2 (6 bases). Trimming removed 3 bases from V and 2 bases from J, with 11 bases in between. The CDR3 has 14 residues. The germline V gene encodes CDR1 SGHVS and CDR2 FQNEAQ. CDR3 sequence (DNA): TGTGCCAGCAGCTTTCTAGCGCAGCCCTACGAGCAGTACTTC. As protein: CASSFLAQPYEQYF.

The chain employs TRBV30 and TRBJ1-5; D is unresolved. The V gene lost 0 bases and the J gene lost 7 bases, with 7 bases spanning the gap. The CDR3 has 12 amino acids. Looked up from germline, CDR1 is GTSNPN and CDR2 is SVGIG (reference sequence). Written as DNA, the CDR3 is TGTGCCTGGAGTGTTTTCAGCCAGCCCCAGCATTTT. Translated: CAWSVFSQPQHF. Full variable domain (missing parts from reference TRBV30 and TRBJ1-5): SQTIHQWPATLVQPVGSPLSLECTVEGTSNPNLYWYRQAAGRGLQLLFYSVGIGQISSEVPQNLSASRPQDRQFILSSKKLLLSDSGFYLCAWSVFSQPQHFGDGTRLSIL.

The rearrangement links TRBV6-5 to TRBJ1-4; D perhaps matches TRBD1 (6 bases). The CDR3 is 16 residues long. V lost 4 bases and J 7 bases, leaving 19 bases between the germline ends. Looked up from germline, CDR1 is MNHEY and CDR2 is SVGAGI. The CDR3 loop is CASSSLTGPYSEKLFF. The CDR3 nucleotides read TGTGCCAGCAGTTCCCTGACAGGCCCTTACAGTGAAAAACTGTTTTTT.

The chain employs TRBV7-8 and TRBJ1-2; no clear D gene. CDR1 and CDR2 from the germline V gene are SGHVS and FQNEAQ. The CDR3 is 13 residues long. V gave up 5 bases and J gave up 1 base, with 8 bases separating them. CDR3 sequence (DNA): TGTGCCAGCAGCCTAACAGTTAACTATGGCTACACCTTC. This sequence encodes CASSLTVNYGYTF.

The chain has TRBV5-5 and TRBJ2-1; the match to TRBD2 covers 10 bases. With V trimmed by 4 bases and J by 6 bases, 4 bases remained unmatched. The CDR3 covers 14 residues. Per the germline V gene, CDR1 is SGHKS and CDR2 is YYEKEE (reference sequence). Here the CDR3 DNA reads TGTGCCAGCAGCCCGGCTAGCGGGAGCAATGAGCAGTTCTTC. Translated, it gives CASSPASGSNEQFF.

V and J are TRBV5-8 and TRBJ1-2; D remains ambiguous. The CDR3 is 17 amino acids. Germline V CDR1 and CDR2: SGHTS, YDEGEE. With 1 base removed from V and 4 bases from J, the gap between germline ends came to 20 bases. CDR3 nucleotides: TGTGCCAGCAGCTTGCTGGGTCGGGGTGGGAGCGGCTATGGCTACACCTTC. Amino acids: CASSLLGRGGSGYGYTF.

CDR3 DNA: TGTGCCACCGCATCACCCGGTCGACCTAGCACAGATACGCAGTATTTT. Translating it yields CATASPGRPSTDTQYF. The chain has TRBV15 and TRBJ2-3; D remains ambiguous. Germline V gene sequence: CDR1 LNHNV, CDR2 YYDKDF (reference sequence). The V gene lost 8 bases and the J gene lost 0 bases, with 18 bases spanning the gap. The CDR3 spans 16 residues.

As to this clone: The same CDR3 arises from other DNA sequences in this sample as well. In DNA, the CDR3 is TGCGCCAGCAGCTTGGGGCAGAGGAACACTGAAGCTTTCTTT. Amino acid sequence: CASSLGQRNTEAFF. V gene TRBV5-1 combines with J gene TRBJ1-1; D is unclear. Trimming removed 0 bases from V and 1 base from J, with 7 bases in between. There are 14 residues in the CDR3. The germline V gene has CDR1 SGHRS and CDR2 YFSETQ.

J is TRBJ1-2 and V is TRBV9, with D perhaps matching TRBD1 (6 bases). The germline V gene has CDR1 SGDLS and CDR2 YYNGEE. The CDR3 totals 16 residues. Trimming removed 0 bases at V and 2 bases at J, with 14 bases between. The chain's CDR3 is CASSVAVTGGNYGYTF. The CDR3, as DNA: TGTGCCAGCAGCGTAGCTGTGACAGGAGGAAACTATGGCTACACCTTC.